This T cell receptor beta chain was captured in a study of blood T cells in healthy people across ages. It was with a sample-barcoded 5' primer and a J-beta primer mix that a second PCR of about 7 to 12 cycles was run. MiXCR, run by TCRdb on the 5' RACE reads, gives a single entry per CDR3 protein. This sample carries over a million distinct CDR3 sequences, approximately 42% of them seen once, and the ten largest clones take just over 4%. This TCR was recovered from a young woman in good health. Sequences were obtained from blood.

The chain's CDR3 is CASSASQENYGYTF. The CDR3 bases are TGTGCCAGCAGCGCCTCCCAGGAGAACTATGGCTACACCTTC. V and J are TRBV7-9 and TRBJ1-2; D gene uncertain. V lost 5 bases, J lost 2 bases, and 12 bases lay in between. This CDR3 is 14 amino acids long. CDR1 and CDR2 (germline): SEHNR, FQNEAQ (reference sequence).